This entry is about one T cell receptor beta chain. The antigen is unknown. This table comes from immunoSEQ multiplex PCR, and its TCRdb copy is limited to in-frame clones, with some not included. Counted here are 78,000 or so clones, roughly 81% occurring once; the ten biggest clones make up 17%. This sample was included in a study of OX40 agonist ivuxolimab in advanced cancers. Study details: Across the patients, intravenous ivuxolimab was delivered every 2 weeks at 0.01 to 10 mg/kg.

The germline V gene encodes CDR1 SQVTM and CDR2 ANQGSEA. Trimming removed 7 bases at V and 1 base at J, with 13 bases between. The CDR3 covers 13 residues. Notes on the study in general: At 0.1 to 3.0 mg/kg, clonal expansion of CD4+ and CD8+ blood T cells had occurred by week 6.

This chain uses TRBV29-1 with TRBJ1-1; possible D gene TRBD1, 5 bases. The sequences come from CD4+ or CD8+ T cells sorted from blood, collected in a trial of the OX40 agonist ivuxolimab. The clonotype originates from an adult with an advanced solid tumor such as melanoma, head and neck, liver or kidney cancer. The chain's CDR3 is CSGGGRTNTEAFF. The CDR3 coding sequence is TGCAGCGGCGGGGGACGGACGAACACTGAAGCTTTCTTT. Full variable domain (outside the CDR3, taken from reference TRBV29-1 and TRBJ1-1): SAVISQKPSRDICQRGTSLTIQCQVDSQVTMMFWYRQQPGQSLTLIATANQGSEATYESGFVIDKFPISRPNLTFSTLTVSNMSPEDSSIYLCSGGGRTNTEAFFGQGTRLTVV.